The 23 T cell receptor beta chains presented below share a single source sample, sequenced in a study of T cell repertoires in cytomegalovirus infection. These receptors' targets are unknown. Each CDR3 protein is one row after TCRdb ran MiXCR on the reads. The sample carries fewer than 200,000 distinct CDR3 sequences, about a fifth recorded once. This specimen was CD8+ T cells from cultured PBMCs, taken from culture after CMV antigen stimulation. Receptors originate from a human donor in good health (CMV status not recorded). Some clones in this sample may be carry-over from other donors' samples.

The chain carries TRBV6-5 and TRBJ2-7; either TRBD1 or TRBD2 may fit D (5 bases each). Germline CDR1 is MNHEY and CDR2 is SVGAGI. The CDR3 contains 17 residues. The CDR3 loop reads CDRSWSSVGGSPYEQYF. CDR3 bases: TGTGACCGCAGTTGGAGTTCGGTTGGGGGATCTCCCTACGAGCAGTACTTC.

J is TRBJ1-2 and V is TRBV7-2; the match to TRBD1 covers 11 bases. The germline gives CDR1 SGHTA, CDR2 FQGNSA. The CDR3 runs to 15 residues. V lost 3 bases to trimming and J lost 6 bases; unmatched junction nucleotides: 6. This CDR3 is CASSLLGQGVNGYTF. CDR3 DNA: TGTGCCAGCAGCTTGCTGGGACAGGGGGTAAATGGCTACACCTTC.

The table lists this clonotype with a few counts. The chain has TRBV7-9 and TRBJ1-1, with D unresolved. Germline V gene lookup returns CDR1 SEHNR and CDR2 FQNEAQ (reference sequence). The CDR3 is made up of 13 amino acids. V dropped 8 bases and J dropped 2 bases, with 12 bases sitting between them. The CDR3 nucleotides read TGTGCCAGCGGTCGGACGGGAAACACTGAAGCTTTCTTT. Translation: CASGRTGNTEAFF. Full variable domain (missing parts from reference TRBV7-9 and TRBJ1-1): DTGVSQNPRHKITKRGQNVTFRCDPISEHNRLYWYRQTLGQGPEFLTYFQNEAQLEKSRLLSDRFSAERPKGSFSTLEIQRTEQGDSAMYLCASGRTGNTEAFFGQGTRLTVV.

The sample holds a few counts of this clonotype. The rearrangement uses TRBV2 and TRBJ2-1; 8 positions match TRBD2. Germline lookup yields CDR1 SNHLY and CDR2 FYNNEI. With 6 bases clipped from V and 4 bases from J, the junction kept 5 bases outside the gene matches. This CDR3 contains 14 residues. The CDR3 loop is CASRESGGYNEQFF. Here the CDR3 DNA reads TGTGCCAGCAGGGAAAGCGGGGGATACAATGAGCAGTTCTTC.

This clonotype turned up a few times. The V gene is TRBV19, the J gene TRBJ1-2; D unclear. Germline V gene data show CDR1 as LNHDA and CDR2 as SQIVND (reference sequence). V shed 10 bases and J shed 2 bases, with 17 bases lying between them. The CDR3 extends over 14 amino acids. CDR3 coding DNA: TGTGCCACCACTCCTCGGGGAGAGAACTATGGCTACACCTTC. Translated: CATTPRGENYGYTF.

CDR3 nucleotides: TGTGCCAGCAGTCCCCGGCCGTCACAGGGTTACCACTCCTACGAGCAGTACTTC. Its protein product is CASSPRPSQGYHSYEQYF. This rearrangement joins TRBV12-3 or TRBV12-4 to TRBJ2-7; tentatively, D is TRBD1 (6 bases). Trimming removed 5 bases at V and 0 bases at J, with 23 bases between. The CDR3 totals 18 residues.

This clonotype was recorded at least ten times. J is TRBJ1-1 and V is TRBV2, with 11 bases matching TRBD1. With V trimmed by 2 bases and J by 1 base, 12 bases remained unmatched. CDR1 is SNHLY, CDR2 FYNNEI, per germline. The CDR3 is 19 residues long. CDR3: CASSEYPGQGATWNTEAFF. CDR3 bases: TGTGCCAGCAGTGAATACCCCGGACAGGGGGCGACTTGGAACACTGAAGCTTTCTTT.

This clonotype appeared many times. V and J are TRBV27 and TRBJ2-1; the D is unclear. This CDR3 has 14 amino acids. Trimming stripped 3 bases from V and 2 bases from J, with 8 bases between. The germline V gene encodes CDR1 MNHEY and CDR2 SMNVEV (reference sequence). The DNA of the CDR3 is TGTGCCAGCAGTTTGACACCCCCCTACAATGAGCAGTTCTTC. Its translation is CASSLTPPYNEQFF.

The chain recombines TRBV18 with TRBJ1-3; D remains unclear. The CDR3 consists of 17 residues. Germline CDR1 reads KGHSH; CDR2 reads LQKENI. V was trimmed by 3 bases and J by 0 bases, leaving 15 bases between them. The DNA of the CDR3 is TGTGCCAGCTCACCCCTGAGGCCGGGAGACTCTGGAAACACCATATATTTT. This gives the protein CASSPLRPGDSGNTIYF.

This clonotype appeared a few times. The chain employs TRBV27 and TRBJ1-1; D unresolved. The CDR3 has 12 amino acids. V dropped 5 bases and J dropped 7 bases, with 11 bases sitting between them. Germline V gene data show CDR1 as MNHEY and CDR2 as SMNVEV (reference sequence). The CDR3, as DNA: TGTGCCAGCAGTCCCCCCCTAGGTGAAGCTTTCTTT. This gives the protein CASSPPLGEAFF.

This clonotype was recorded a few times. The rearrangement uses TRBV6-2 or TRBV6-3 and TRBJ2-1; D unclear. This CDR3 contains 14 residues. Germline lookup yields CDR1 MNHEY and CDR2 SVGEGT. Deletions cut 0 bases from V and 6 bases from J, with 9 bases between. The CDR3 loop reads CASSYSGHGNEQFF. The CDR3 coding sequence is TGTGCCAGCAGTTACTCGGGCCACGGCAATGAGCAGTTCTTC.

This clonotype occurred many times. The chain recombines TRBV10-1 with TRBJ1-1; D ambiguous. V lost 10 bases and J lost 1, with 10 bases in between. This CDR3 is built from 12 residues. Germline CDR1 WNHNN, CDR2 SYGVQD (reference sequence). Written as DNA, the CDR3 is TGCGCCACCCGGCCTCAGAACACTGAAGCTTTCTTT. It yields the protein CATRPQNTEAFF.

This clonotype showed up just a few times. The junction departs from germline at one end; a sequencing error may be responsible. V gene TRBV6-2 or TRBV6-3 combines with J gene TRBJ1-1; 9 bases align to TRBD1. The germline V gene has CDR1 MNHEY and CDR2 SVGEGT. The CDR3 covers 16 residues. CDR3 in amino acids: CANSSGQGIINTEAFF. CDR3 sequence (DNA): TGTGCCAACAGTTCCGGACAGGGGATAATTAACACTGAAGCTTTCTTT.

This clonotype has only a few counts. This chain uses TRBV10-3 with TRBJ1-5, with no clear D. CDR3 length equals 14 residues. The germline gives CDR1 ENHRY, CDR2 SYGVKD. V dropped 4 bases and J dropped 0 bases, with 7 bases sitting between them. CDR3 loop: CAISAAYSNQPQHF. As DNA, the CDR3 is TGTGCCATCAGTGCAGCTTATAGCAATCAGCCCCAGCATTTT.

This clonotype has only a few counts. Here the CDR3 reads CASSSGVGPPLHF. DNA for the CDR3: TGTGCCAGCAGTTCGGGGGTAGGTCCACCCCTCCACTTT. The V gene is TRBV6-1, the J gene TRBJ1-6, with D possibly matching TRBD1 (5 bases). The CDR3 totals 13 residues. V lost 5 bases to trimming and J lost 11 bases, with 13 bases between them. The V gene's germline CDR1 is MNHNS and CDR2 SASEGT.

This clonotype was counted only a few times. The CDR3 sequence is CASSLDPGSERGYTF. In nucleotides, the CDR3 is TGTGCCAGCAGCTTAGATCCGGGGTCGGAGAGGGGCTACACCTTC. This rearrangement joins TRBV11-2 to TRBJ1-2; D ambiguous. Germline assignment: CDR1 SGHAT and CDR2 FQNNGV. Trimming shortened V by 0 bases and J by 8 bases, and 16 bases separated the two germline ends. The CDR3 has 15 residues.

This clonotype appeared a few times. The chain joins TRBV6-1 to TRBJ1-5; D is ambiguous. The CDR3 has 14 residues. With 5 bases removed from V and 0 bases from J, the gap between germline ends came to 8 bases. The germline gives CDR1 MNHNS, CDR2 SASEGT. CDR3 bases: TGTGCCAGCAGTAAATTCGTTAGCAATCAGCCCCAGCATTTT. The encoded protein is CASSKFVSNQPQHF.

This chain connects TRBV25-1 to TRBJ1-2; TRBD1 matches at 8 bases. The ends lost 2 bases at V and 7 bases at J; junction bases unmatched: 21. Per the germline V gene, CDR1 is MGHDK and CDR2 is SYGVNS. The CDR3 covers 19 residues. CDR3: CASSEPRVATGVESGGYTF. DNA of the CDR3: TGTGCCAGCAGTGAACCACGGGTGGCGACAGGGGTGGAAAGTGGTGGCTACACCTTC.

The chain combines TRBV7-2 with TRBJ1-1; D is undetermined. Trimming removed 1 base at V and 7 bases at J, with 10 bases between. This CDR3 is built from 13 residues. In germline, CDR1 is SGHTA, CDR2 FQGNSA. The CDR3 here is CASSLGVFSEAFF. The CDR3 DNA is TGTGCCAGCAGCTTAGGGGTCTTCAGTGAAGCTTTCTTT.

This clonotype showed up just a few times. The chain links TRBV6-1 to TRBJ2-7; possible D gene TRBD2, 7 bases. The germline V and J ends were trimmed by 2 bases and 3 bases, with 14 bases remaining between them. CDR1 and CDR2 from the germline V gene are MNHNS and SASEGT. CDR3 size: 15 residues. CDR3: CASSEKGRGLYEQYF. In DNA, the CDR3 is TGTGCCAGCAGTGAAAAGGGGCGGGGGCTCTACGAGCAGTACTTC.

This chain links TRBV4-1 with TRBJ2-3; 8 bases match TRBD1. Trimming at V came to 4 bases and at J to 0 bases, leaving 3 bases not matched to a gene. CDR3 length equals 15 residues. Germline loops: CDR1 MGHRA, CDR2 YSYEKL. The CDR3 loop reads CASSPGQGSTDTQYF. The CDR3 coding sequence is TGCGCCAGCAGCCCCGGACAGGGAAGCACAGATACGCAGTATTTT.

The CDR3 coding sequence is TGTGCCAGCAGTTACGTGGTCCATGAGCAGTTCTTC. This gives the protein CASSYVVHEQFF. The J gene is TRBJ2-1, the V gene TRBV6-2 or TRBV6-3; D gene ambiguous. This CDR3 comprises 12 residues. Germline V lookup: CDR1 MNHEY, CDR2 SVGEGT. The V gene lost 2 bases and the J gene lost 8 bases, with 7 bases spanning the gap.

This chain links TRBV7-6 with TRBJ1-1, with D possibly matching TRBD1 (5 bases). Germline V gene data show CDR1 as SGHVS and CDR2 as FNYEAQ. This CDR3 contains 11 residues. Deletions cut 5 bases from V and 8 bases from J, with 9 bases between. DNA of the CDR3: TGTGCCAGCAGCGCAGGGTTAGAAGCTTTCTTT. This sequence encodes CASSAGLEAFF.